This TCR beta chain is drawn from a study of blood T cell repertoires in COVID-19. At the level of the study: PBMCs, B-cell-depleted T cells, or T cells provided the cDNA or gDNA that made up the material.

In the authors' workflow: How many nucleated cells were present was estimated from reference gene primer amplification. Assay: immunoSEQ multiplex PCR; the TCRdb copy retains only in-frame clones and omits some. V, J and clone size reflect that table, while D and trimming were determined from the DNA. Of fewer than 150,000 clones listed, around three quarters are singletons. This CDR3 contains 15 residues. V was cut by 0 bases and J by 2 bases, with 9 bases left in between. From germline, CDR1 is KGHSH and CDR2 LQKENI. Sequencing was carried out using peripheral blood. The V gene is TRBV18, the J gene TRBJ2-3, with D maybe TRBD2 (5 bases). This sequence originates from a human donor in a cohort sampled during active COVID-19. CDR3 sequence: CASSPPSGPTDTQYF. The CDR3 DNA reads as TGTGCCAGCTCACCACCAAGCGGACCCACAGATACGCAGTATTTT.